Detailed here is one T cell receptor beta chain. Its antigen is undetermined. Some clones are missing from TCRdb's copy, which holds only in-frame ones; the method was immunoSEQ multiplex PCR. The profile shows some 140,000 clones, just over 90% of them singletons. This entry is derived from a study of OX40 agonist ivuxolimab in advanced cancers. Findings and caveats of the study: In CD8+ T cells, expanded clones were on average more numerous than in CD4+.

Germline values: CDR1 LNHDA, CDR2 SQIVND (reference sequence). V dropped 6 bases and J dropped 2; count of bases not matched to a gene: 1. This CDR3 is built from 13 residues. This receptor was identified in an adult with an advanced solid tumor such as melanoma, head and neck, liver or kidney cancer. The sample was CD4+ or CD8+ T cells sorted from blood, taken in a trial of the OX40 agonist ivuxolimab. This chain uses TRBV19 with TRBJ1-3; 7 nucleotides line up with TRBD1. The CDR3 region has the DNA TGTGCCAGTAGACAGGGGACTGGAAACACCATATATTTT. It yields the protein CASRQGTGNTIYF.